What follows are 24 T cell receptor beta chains derived from one specimen sequenced in a study of early T cells in non-severe SARS-CoV-2 infection. TCRdb fed the 5' RACE reads into MiXCR, producing one record per CDR3 protein. The sample includes some 49,000 distinct CDR3 sequences, approximately 7.6% seen only once; the top ten take around 4.2%. The sequencing sample was made of whole blood. The source of these receptors is an adult who was a healthcare worker with PCR-confirmed SARS-CoV-2 infection or an uninfected control (not recorded which).

This clonotype was seen ten or more times. CDR3 in DNA: TGTGCCAGCGTATCCGGGACTAGCTACTACGAGCAGTACTTC. Translation gives CASVSGTSYYEQYF. V usage is TRBV6-1 and J usage is TRBJ2-7; 9 nucleotides align to TRBD2. Germline assignment: CDR1 MNHNS and CDR2 SASEGT. Trimming at V came to 8 bases and at J to 3 bases, leaving 8 bases not matched to a gene. This CDR3 has 14 amino acids.

The chain has TRBV4-2 and TRBJ2-7; maybe TRBD2 (6 bases). With 4 bases removed from V and 3 bases from J, the gap between germline ends came to 10 bases. CDR1 is LGHNA and CDR2 is YNFKEQ in the germline V gene. The CDR3 runs to 13 residues. CDR3: CASSLRLDYEQYF. The DNA for the CDR3 is TGTGCCAGCAGCCTAAGACTAGACTACGAGCAGTACTTC.

The chain recombines TRBV27 with TRBJ2-7; 14 bases match TRBD2. Trimming cost V 6 bases and J 2 bases; bases outside gene matches: 9. Per germline, CDR1 MNHEY and CDR2 SMNVEV (reference sequence). The CDR3 extends over 17 amino acids. The CDR3 protein is CASSSTSGRAGTYEQYF. For the CDR3, the DNA is TGTGCCAGCAGCTCGACTAGCGGGAGGGCCGGAACCTACGAGCAGTACTTC.

This clonotype has a handful of counts. J is TRBJ1-1 and V is TRBV12-3 or TRBV12-4; D call uncertain. V lost 1 base and J 6 bases, leaving 9 bases between the germline ends. The CDR3 length is 13 residues. The CDR3 loop is CASSLGVGSEAFF. The CDR3 DNA reads as TGTGCCAGCAGTTTAGGGGTAGGGTCTGAAGCTTTCTTT.

By frequency in the sample, this clonotype is medium-sized. The V call is TRBV7-2, the J call TRBJ2-7; TRBD1 agrees at 7 bases. The CDR3 covers 13 residues. V shed 5 bases, J shed 6 bases, and the junction held 7 bases outside the gene matches. Germline CDR1 reads SGHTA; CDR2 reads FQGNSA. For the CDR3, the DNA is TGTGCCAGCAGCCGGGACAGTATCGGCGAGCAGTACTTC. It codes for CASSRDSIGEQYF.

The chain joins TRBV4-2 to TRBJ2-1, with a possible D match to TRBD1 (6 bases). The germline V gene encodes CDR1 LGHNA and CDR2 YNFKEQ. The CDR3 is 15 amino acids. V was shortened by 8 bases and J by 3 bases, with 17 bases between the two germline ends. This CDR3 reads CASRKTDSNYNEQFF. CDR3 in DNA: TGTGCCAGCCGAAAGACGGACAGCAACTACAATGAGCAGTTCTTC.

The table lists this clonotype with a few counts. The V and J genes are TRBV2 and TRBJ1-2; D remains ambiguous. This CDR3 comprises 15 residues. From germline, CDR1 is SNHLY and CDR2 FYNNEI. V was pared by 0 bases and J by 0 bases, with 8 bases between. The CDR3 region is CASSEARSANYGYTF. CDR3 nucleotides: TGTGCCAGCAGTGAAGCGCGATCCGCTAACTATGGCTACACCTTC.

There are many counts of this clonotype. This chain links TRBV19 with TRBJ2-1; 9 positions agree with TRBD2. V gave up 5 bases and J gave up 4 bases; unmatched junction bases: 3. The length of the CDR3 is 14 residues. Germline V gene lookup returns CDR1 LNHDA and CDR2 SQIVND (reference sequence). The DNA of the CDR3 is TGTGCCAGTAGTTGGGCGGGAGGGTACAATGAGCAGTTCTTC. Translated: CASSWAGGYNEQFF.

This clonotype was observed a few times. The chain has TRBV2 and TRBJ2-6; perhaps D is TRBD1 or TRBD2 (5 bases each). This CDR3 contains 17 residues. V was clipped by 6 bases and J by 0 bases, with 15 bases between them. CDR1 and CDR2 (germline): SNHLY, FYNNEI. This CDR3 is CASSRDRVRSGANVLTF. In DNA, the CDR3 is TGTGCCAGCAGCCGGGACCGGGTCCGCTCTGGGGCCAACGTCCTGACTTTC.

J is TRBJ2-7 and V is TRBV2; D is unclear. Deletions cut 7 bases from V and 6 bases from J, with 7 bases between. The germline CDR1 and CDR2 sequences are SNHLY and FYNNEI. The CDR3 loop spans 10 amino acids. The CDR3 sequence is CASMGGEQYF. In nucleotides, the CDR3 is TGTGCCAGCATGGGTGGCGAGCAGTACTTC.

Turning to this clonotype: A much larger clone lies a single base off, so this may be a read error. The chain joins TRBV20-1 to TRBJ2-1; D ambiguous. CDR3 size: 10 residues. Per the germline V gene, CDR1 is DFQATT and CDR2 is SNEGSKA (reference sequence). CDR3 in DNA: TGCAGTGCAGGTCGAAATGAGCAGTTATTC. It encodes CSAGRNEQLF.

This clonotype was seen repeatedly, ten times or more. The gene calls are TRBV4-2 and TRBJ2-7; D possibly corresponds to TRBD1 (6 bases). Germline assignment: CDR1 LGHNA and CDR2 YNFKEQ. Deletions cut 2 bases from V and 3 bases from J, with 17 bases between. CDR3 length: 16 amino acids. The CDR3 nucleotides read TGTGCCAGCAGCCAACTCACAGGGTCGGGCTACTACGAGCAGTACTTC. This gives the protein CASSQLTGSGYYEQYF.

The sample holds a few counts of this clonotype. This rearrangement joins TRBV10-3 to TRBJ1-6, with no clear D. V lost 6 bases, J lost 6 bases, and 12 bases lay in between. The CDR3 covers 14 residues. CDR1 ENHRY and CDR2 SYGVKD come from the germline V gene. The CDR3 here is CAIRAQSINSPLHF. CDR3 DNA: TGTGCCATCAGAGCGCAATCAATTAATTCACCCCTCCACTTT.

The rearrangement joins TRBV9 to TRBJ2-6; no clear D. Germline CDR1 and CDR2: SGDLS and YYNGEE. This CDR3 contains 16 residues. Between the trimmed V and J ends, which lost 4 bases and 4 bases, there was a span of 15 bases. CDR3 DNA: TGTGCCAGCAGCCCGTCTAGTTTGGGAGGGGCCAACGTCCTGACTTTC. It specifies CASSPSSLGGANVLTF.

This clonotype was recorded a few times. The gene calls are TRBV9 and TRBJ2-7; TRBD1 aligns across 10 bases. J lost 5 bases, V lost 4 bases, and 6 bases had no gene match. Germline loops: CDR1 SGDLS, CDR2 YYNGEE. The CDR3 contains 14 residues. Here the CDR3 DNA reads TGTGCCAGCAGCCCCCGACAGGGGGCCAACGAGCAGTACTTC. Encoded protein: CASSPRQGANEQYF.

This clonotype was recorded many times. The chain recombines TRBV7-2 with TRBJ1-2; the D gene is possibly TRBD1 (5 bases). From germline, CDR1 is SGHTA and CDR2 FQGNSA. The CDR3 spans 14 residues. V dropped 7 bases and J dropped 5 bases, with 17 bases sitting between them. The CDR3 reads CASIPRVERYGYTF. In DNA, the CDR3 is TGTGCCAGCATTCCCAGGGTAGAGCGGTATGGCTACACCTTC.

This clonotype has more than one count but fewer than ten. The DNA of the CDR3 is TGTGCCAGCAGCTCGTCACGACAGAAGCAGTATTTT. Translation: CASSSSRQKQYF. This rearrangement joins TRBV11-2 to TRBJ2-3, with D possibly matching TRBD1 (5 bases). The CDR3 length is 12 residues. The V gene lost 4 bases and the J gene lost 11 bases, with 13 bases spanning the gap. Germline lookup yields CDR1 SGHAT and CDR2 FQNNGV. Filled out from reference TRBV11-2 and TRBJ2-3, the complete variable domain reads EAGVAQSPRYKIIEKRQSVAFWCNPISGHATLYWYQQILGQGPKLLIQFQNNGVVDDSQLPKDRFSAERLKGVDSTLKIQPAKLEDSAVYLCASSSSRQKQYFGPGTRLTVL.

This sequence joins TRBV11-2 and TRBJ2-3; 9 bases line up with TRBD2. Germline trimming cut 4 bases from V and 8 bases from J; bases unmatched to any gene: 13. Germline CDR1 reads SGHAT; CDR2 reads FQNNGV. The CDR3 loop spans 16 amino acids. The CDR3 here is CASSSYSGRDPITQYF. The DNA of the CDR3 is TGTGCCAGCAGCTCCTATAGCGGGAGAGACCCAATTACGCAGTATTTT.

This clonotype has only a few counts. The rearrangement links TRBV28 to TRBJ2-1, with 10 bases that match TRBD1. The V segment lost 3 bases and the J segment 6 bases; nucleotides outside the gene matches: 11. The CDR3 spans 17 residues. CDR1 MDHEN and CDR2 SYDVKM come from the germline V gene. CDR3 residues: CASSFTRDRGNINEQFF. Written as DNA, the CDR3 is TGTGCCAGCAGTTTCACTCGGGACAGGGGTAATATCAATGAGCAGTTCTTC.

This clonotype was picked up a small number of times. The CDR3 loop reads CASSYGTVRYGYTF. Here the CDR3 DNA reads TGTGCCAGCAGCTACGGGACGGTGCGATATGGCTACACCTTC. J is TRBJ1-2 and V is TRBV3-1; a possible D gene is TRBD1 (5 bases). V lost 5 bases to trimming and J lost 5 bases, with 15 bases between them. In germline, CDR1 is LGHDT, CDR2 YNNKEL (reference sequence). This CDR3 comprises 14 residues.

In this sample, this clonotype turned up a few times. The J gene is TRBJ2-1, the V gene TRBV7-2; D is uncertain. V dropped 2 bases and J dropped 5 bases, with 10 bases sitting between them. CDR1 and CDR2 from the germline V gene are SGHTA and FQGNSA. The CDR3 runs to 14 residues. CDR3 sequence reads: CASSLQARDNEQFF. The CDR3 coding sequence is TGTGCCAGCAGCTTACAGGCCCGAGACAATGAGCAGTTCTTC.

This clonotype has at least ten counts. This chain joins TRBV12-3 or TRBV12-4 and TRBJ2-6; 10 bases fit TRBD2. The V segment lost 6 bases and the J segment 2 bases; nucleotides outside the gene matches: 10. This CDR3 has 18 residues. CDR3 sequence: CASSPPKREGTGANVLTF. CDR3 coding DNA: TGTGCCAGCAGCCCCCCGAAGCGGGAGGGCACTGGGGCCAACGTCCTGACTTTC.

This clonotype has ten or more counts. The chain carries TRBV4-1 and TRBJ2-1, with 12 bases identical to TRBD2. V shed 0 bases, J shed 4 bases, and the junction held 1 base outside the gene matches. This CDR3 is 16 amino acids long. Per the germline V gene, CDR1 is MGHRA and CDR2 is YSYEKL. DNA of the CDR3: TGCGCCAGCAGCCAAGATCTAGCGGGGGGGTACAATGAGCAGTTCTTC. Protein: CASSQDLAGGYNEQFF.

Only a few counts were recorded for this clonotype. V gene TRBV14 combines with J gene TRBJ2-7, with TRBD2 as a possible D gene (6 bases). The CDR3 is made up of 16 amino acids. Trimming took off 4 bases at V and 2 bases at J, with 18 bases between the two ends. Germline CDR1 is SGHDN and CDR2 is FVKESK. The CDR3 nucleotides are TGTGCCAGCAGCCGGTGGGGGACTTCACCCACCTACGAGCAGTACTTC. This translates into CASSRWGTSPTYEQYF.